These T cell receptor beta chains were read from a single sample in a study of radiotherapy plus CTLA-4 blockade in lung cancer. This table comes from immunoSEQ multiplex PCR, and its TCRdb copy is limited to in-frame clones, with some not included. This sample has 80,000 to 95,000 clones; 80% to 85% occur once, and the top ten carry roughly 26%. The starting material was peripheral blood, obtained from a patient treated with radiotherapy plus ipilimumab. The source is a human donor with non-small cell lung cancer that progressed on radiotherapy plus ipilimumab. CDR3s include the opening cysteine and the closing phenylalanine or tryptophan. A D gene is named only where the DNA matches it firmly. Size tells how often a clone was seen (once, few, many) or the class of an expanded clone, and some rows leave it out.

CDR3 protein: CASQTRTGGSYEQYF
CDR3 DNA: TGTGCCAGCCAGACCAGGACAGGGGGCTCATACGAGCAGTACTTC
clone size: .
J gene: TRBJ2-7
V gene: TRBV6-1
D gene: TRBD1

CDR3 protein: CASGTTPEEQYF
CDR3 DNA: TGTGCCAGCGGGACGACGCCGGAGGAGCAGTACTTC
clone size: .
J gene: TRBJ2-7
V gene: TRBV2
D gene: .

CDR3 protein: CAWSTRGNQPQHF
CDR3 DNA: TGTGCCTGGAGTACCAGAGGCAATCAGCCCCAGCATTTT
clone size: .
J gene: TRBJ1-5
V gene: TRBV30
D gene: .

CDR3 protein: CASSLAGGTDTQYF
CDR3 DNA: TGTGCCAGCAGCCTAGCGGGGGGCACAGATACGCAGTATTTT
clone size: .
J gene: TRBJ2-3
V gene: TRBV6-1
D gene: TRBD2

CDR3 protein: CASSQSWGSTEAFF
CDR3 DNA: TGTGCCAGCAGCCAATCATGGGGGAGCACTGAAGCTTTCTTT
clone size: .
J gene: TRBJ1-1
V gene: TRBV16
D gene: .

CDR3 protein: CSGTASMGEQYF
CDR3 DNA: TGCAGCGGAACGGCGTCAATGGGGGAGCAGTACTTC
clone size: few
J gene: TRBJ2-7
V gene: TRBV29-1
D gene: .

CDR3 protein: CAWSVSGTTDTQYF
CDR3 DNA: TGTGCCTGGAGTGTCTCAGGGACCACAGATACGCAGTATTTT
clone size: .
J gene: TRBJ2-3
V gene: TRBV30
D gene: .

CDR3 protein: CASSPLTSVTNTGELFF
CDR3 DNA: TGTGCCAGCAGCCCCCTGACTAGCGTAACGAACACCGGGGAGCTGTTTTTT
clone size: .
J gene: TRBJ2-2
V gene: TRBV4-2
D gene: TRBD2

CDR3 protein: CSVVRGQGRTDTQYF
CDR3 DNA: TGCAGCGTTGTAAGAGGGCAAGGGAGGACAGATACGCAGTATTTT
clone size: .
J gene: TRBJ2-3
V gene: TRBV29-1
D gene: .

CDR3 protein: CASSSTASGAGELFF
CDR3 DNA: TGCGCCAGCAGCTCGACGGCTAGCGGGGCCGGGGAGCTGTTTTTT
clone size: .
J gene: TRBJ2-2
V gene: TRBV5-1
D gene: TRBD2

CDR3 protein: CARSPGQAYQPQHF
CDR3 DNA: TGTGCCAGAAGTCCCGGACAGGCCTATCAGCCCCAGCATTTT
clone size: .
J gene: TRBJ1-5
V gene: TRBV5-3
D gene: TRBD1

CDR3 protein: CASSSGQTNTEAFF
CDR3 DNA: TGTGCCAGCAGCTCCGGACAAACCAACACTGAAGCCTTCTTT
clone size: .
J gene: TRBJ1-1
V gene: TRBV7-3
D gene: .

CDR3 protein: CASSFLGQGANGYTF
CDR3 DNA: TGTGCCAGCAGTTTTTTGGGACAGGGGGCAAATGGCTACACCTTC
clone size: .
J gene: TRBJ1-2
V gene: TRBV27
D gene: TRBD1

CDR3 protein: CASSRSAGAADTQYF
CDR3 DNA: TGTGCCAGCTCCCGTTCGGCGGGAGCTGCAGATACGCAGTATTTT
clone size: few
J gene: TRBJ2-3
V gene: TRBV18
D gene: TRBD2

CDR3 protein: CSALVQETQYF
CDR3 DNA: TGCAGTGCTTTGGTACAAGAGACCCAGTACTTC
clone size: once
J gene: TRBJ2-5
V gene: TRBV20-1
D gene: .

CDR3 protein: CASRYDRGLYNEQFF
CDR3 DNA: TGTGCCAGCAGGTACGACAGGGGGCTCTACAATGAGCAGTTCTTC
clone size: .
J gene: TRBJ2-1
V gene: TRBV2
D gene: TRBD1

CDR3 protein: CASSMTGGWDTQYF
CDR3 DNA: TGTGCCAGCAGTATGACAGGGGGCTGGGATACGCAGTATTTT
clone size: .
J gene: TRBJ2-3
V gene: TRBV28
D gene: TRBD1

CDR3 protein: CASSLFYSNQPQHF
CDR3 DNA: TGTGCCAGCAGTTTATTTTATAGCAATCAGCCCCAGCATTTT
clone size: .
J gene: TRBJ1-5
V gene: TRBV5-6
D gene: .